These T cell receptor beta chains were read from a single sample in a study of blood T cell repertoires in COVID-19. Libraries were prepared by immunoSEQ multiplex PCR; TCRdb keeps only in-frame clonotypes and omits some of them. Of fewer than 350,000 clones listed, nearly 90% are singletons. Sequenced: PBMCs or T cells enriched from blood (not recorded which). The receptors were gathered from a woman in her late teens or twenties with acute COVID-19. CDR3s include the opening cysteine and the closing phenylalanine or tryptophan. The order of the fields is CDR3 length, V gene, clone size, D gene, J gene, CDR3 DNA, CDR3 protein. D genes are given only for firm matches. Rows may omit the clone size; those that give it use once, few, many or a size class.

>19|TRBV2|NA|TRBD1|TRBJ1-6
TGTGCCAGCAGTGAAGCGGGGGGCAGGGGGCTCCCCTATAATTCACCCCTCCACTTT
CASSEAGGRGLPYNSPLHF
>14|TRBV6-1|few|NA|TRBJ1-2
TGTGCCCAATCGGCGGGGTGGTTCGGCTATGGCTACACCTTC
CAQSAGWFGYGYTF
>15|TRBV30|NA|NA|TRBJ2-1
TGTGCCTGGAGTTTGGACAGTGGGTCCTACAATGAGCAGTTCTTC
CAWSLDSGSYNEQFF
>16|TRBV10-3|NA|TRBD1|TRBJ2-5
TGTGCCATCAGTGAGTTGGGACAGGGGGCACGGGAGACCCAGTACTTC
CAISELGQGARETQYF
>14|TRBV14|NA|NA|TRBJ2-5
TGTGCCAGCAGCCAAGGACAGCCTCCTTCTTCCCAGTACTTC
CASSQGQPPSSQYF
>15|TRBV18|NA|NA|TRBJ1-4
TGTGCCAGCTCACCGACCGTCCAGGGGCGGGAAAAACTGTTTTTT
CASSPTVQGREKLFF
>11|TRBV20-1|NA|NA|TRBJ2-3
TGCAGTGCTAGAGTTCAAGATACGCAGTATTTT
CSARVQDTQYF
>16|TRBV4-2|NA|NA|TRBJ1-5
TGTGCCAGCAGCCAAGGTGAAGGGGCGAGCAATCAGCCCCAGCATTTT
CASSQGEGASNQPQHF
>13|TRBV19|NA|NA|TRBJ1-2
TGTGCCAGTAGGAGCCAGGGTGCCTATGGCTACACCTTC
CASRSQGAYGYTF
>14|TRBV6-1|NA|NA|TRBJ1-5
TGTGCCAGCAGTGAACAGGGATTTAATAGGCCCCAGCATTTT
CASSEQGFNRPQHF
>14|TRBV6-5|NA|TRBD1|TRBJ2-5
TGTGCCAGCCGGGACAGGGGGGCGTTAGAGACCCAGTACTTC
CASRDRGALETQYF
>15|TRBV4-3|NA|NA|TRBJ1-3
TGCGCCAGCAGCCAAGTAGGGGCCTCTGGAAACACCATATATTTT
CASSQVGASGNTIYF
>17|TRBV27|NA|TRBD2|TRBJ2-3
TGTGCCAGCAGTTTATGGCCCATCGCGGGAGCGGCAGATACGCAGTATTTT
CASSLWPIAGAADTQYF
>15|TRBV30|NA|TRBD1|TRBJ1-2
TGTGCCTGTCAGAGGGCGGGACAGGGGTTCTATGGCTACACCTTC
CACQRAGQGFYGYTF
>16|TRBV30|NA|TRBD1|TRBJ1-3
TGTGCCTGGAGTGTCCTGCAGGGGGCTACTGGAAACACCATATATTTT
CAWSVLQGATGNTIYF
>17|TRBV24-1|NA|NA|TRBJ1-2
TGTGCCACCAGTGATGGCCCGGAGTCCACCCCCCCGATCGGCTACACCTTC
CATSDGPESTPPIGYTF
>18|TRBV19|NA|NA|TRBJ2-4
TGTGCCAGTAGCCTATTATCTTACTCAGGGTTAGCCAAAAACATTCAGTACTTC
CASSLLSYSGLAKNIQYF
>15|TRBV3-1/TRBV3-2|NA|TRBD1|TRBJ2-1
TGTGCCAGCAGCCGGGACAGGGCTCCCTACAATGAGCAGTTCTTC
CASSRDRAPYNEQFF
>14|TRBV2|NA|NA|TRBJ1-5
TGTGCCAGCAGGGGGGACACCTCGAATCAGCCCCAGCATTTT
CASRGDTSNQPQHF
>16|TRBV7-2|once|TRBD2|TRBJ2-5
TGTGCCAGCAGCTTAACAACGACTAGCGCCCAAGAGACCCAGTACTTC
CASSLTTTSAQETQYF
>14|TRBV19|NA|NA|TRBJ2-7
TGTGCCAGTAGTTCTCGGACTAATACCTACGAGCAGTACTTC
CASSSRTNTYEQYF
>17|TRBV18|once|TRBD1|TRBJ2-3
TGTGCCAGCTCACCACCGAAAAGGGACAGGTCCACAGATACGCAGTATTTT
CASSPPKRDRSTDTQYF
>19|TRBV19|NA|NA|TRBJ1-5
TGTGCCAGTAGTACAGCGAGCTGGGACTCGGTTTATAGCAATCAGCCCCAGCATTTT
CASSTASWDSVYSNQPQHF
>15|TRBV6-5|NA|NA|TRBJ2-5
TGTGCCAGCAGTTACTCGTTGGGGAGGCAAGAGACCCAGTACTTC
CASSYSLGRQETQYF
>16|TRBV4-1|NA|NA|TRBJ1-5
TGCGCCAGCAGCCAATTTTGGCCTGGGGGGAATCAGCCCCAGCATTTT
CASSQFWPGGNQPQHF
>13|TRBV5-4|NA|NA|TRBJ2-7
TGTGCCAGCAGCTTGGGGGGGCCTTACGAGCAGTACTTC
CASSLGGPYEQYF
>18|TRBV27|NA|TRBD2|TRBJ2-7
TGTGCCAGCAGTTCCACACCCGGGACTAGCGCCTTCTCCTACGAGCAGTACTTC
CASSSTPGTSAFSYEQYF
>15|TRBV5-1|NA|NA|TRBJ1-1
TGCGCCAGCAGCTTGGTGGGTGGCGGGGATGGTGAAGCTTTCTTT
CASSLVGGGDGEAFF
>14|TRBV7-9|NA|NA|TRBJ1-2
TGTGCCAGCAGCTTATCAGGGTCCCACTATGGCTACACCTTC
CASSLSGSHYGYTF
>14|TRBV5-1|NA|NA|TRBJ1-3
TGCGCCAGCAGCCCGCTCAGTGCTGGAAACACCATATATTTT
CASSPLSAGNTIYF
>17|TRBV11-2|NA|NA|TRBJ2-1
TGTGCCAGCAGCTTGGGCAGGGGTGTAGGTCCTTACAATGAGCAGTTCTTC
CASSLGRGVGPYNEQFF
>19|TRBV3-1/TRBV3-2|NA|TRBD2|TRBJ2-1
TGTGCCAGCAGCCAAGAAAGCCCCCGACTAGCGGGAATGTACAATGAGCAGTTCTTC
CASSQESPRLAGMYNEQFF
>15|TRBV5-1|NA|TRBD2|TRBJ2-1
TGCGCCAGCAGCTTGGGGCTAGCGGGAGCAGCTGAGCAGTTCTTC
CASSLGLAGAAEQFF
>16|TRBV3-1/TRBV3-2|once|NA|TRBJ2-7
TGTGCCAGCAGCCAAGATTCCATGACTAGTTTTGGCGAGCAGTACTTC
CASSQDSMTSFGEQYF
>14|TRBV6-5|once|NA|TRBJ2-2
TGTGCCAGCAGAGGGGGAACCCTGACCGGGGAGCTGTTTTTT
CASRGGTLTGELFF
>13|TRBV29-1|NA|NA|TRBJ2-7
TGCAGCGTTGAGTCCGGGAGTAGGTACGAGCAGTACTTC
CSVESGSRYEQYF
>16|TRBV19|NA|NA|TRBJ2-4
TGTGCCAGTAGTATAGGCAACCGGGACACACAAAACATTCAGTACTTC
CASSIGNRDTQNIQYF
>14|TRBV27|NA|TRBD1|TRBJ1-1
TGTGCCAGCAGTTATGGGACAGCCAACACTGAAGCTTTCTTT
CASSYGTANTEAFF
>13|TRBV7-8|NA|TRBD2|TRBJ2-7
TGTGCCAGCAGTTCACGACTAGCTCACGAGCAGTACTTC
CASSSRLAHEQYF
>13|TRBV30|NA|NA|TRBJ2-7
TGTGCCTGGAGGCTCAGCGGAGCTTACGAGCAGTACTTC
CAWRLSGAYEQYF
>16|TRBV5-5|NA|TRBD1|TRBJ1-5
TGTGCCAGCAGCTTATCGGGACAGCCGCTCAATCAGCCCCAGCATTTT
CASSLSGQPLNQPQHF
>13|TRBV7-9|NA|NA|TRBJ1-1
TGTGCCAGCAGATGGGCAGGTAACACTGAAGCTTTCTTT
CASRWAGNTEAFF
>14|TRBV5-1|NA|NA|TRBJ2-3
TGCGCCAGCAGCACGGGACTCCTCACAGATACGCAGTATTTT
CASSTGLLTDTQYF
>14|TRBV19|NA|NA|TRBJ1-2
TGTGCCAGTAGGGACAGCGCGGCTCCTTATGGCTACACCTTC
CASRDSAAPYGYTF
>16|TRBV4-2|NA|NA|TRBJ1-1
TGTGCCAGCAGCCAAGATCCGGGAGGGGTTAACACTGAAGCTTTCTTT
CASSQDPGGVNTEAFF
>14|TRBV6-5|NA|NA|TRBJ2-7
TGTGCCAGCAAACGGGGGATTGGAGCCTACGAGCAGTACTTC
CASKRGIGAYEQYF
>13|TRBV27|NA|NA|TRBJ1-1
TGTGCCAGCAGTTTATCGAGGAACACTGAAGCTTTCTTT
CASSLSRNTEAFF
>15|TRBV7-2|NA|NA|TRBJ1-1
TGTGCCAGCCAGCCTGCTGGAGGGGCGAACACTGAAGCTTTCTTT
CASQPAGGANTEAFF
>13|TRBV30|NA|NA|TRBJ2-1
TGTGCCTGGGCAGCGGGCTCCTACAATGAGCAGTTCTTC
CAWAAGSYNEQFF
>15|TRBV10-3|NA|TRBD2|TRBJ2-3
TGTGCCATCAGTGAGGGAGCGGGAGGGGCAGATACGCAGTATTTT
CAISEGAGGADTQYF
>13|TRBV13|NA|NA|TRBJ1-4
TGTGCCAGCAGCGCAACTCCTAATGAAAAACTGTTTTTT
CASSATPNEKLFF
>14|TRBV30|NA|NA|TRBJ2-2
TGTGCCTGGAGTGTAGTCGCTAGCCCCGGGGAGCTGTTTTTT
CAWSVVASPGELFF
>14|TRBV19|NA|TRBD1|TRBJ1-2
TGTGCCAGTAGTATTACAGGGGGCGGCTATGGCTACACCTTC
CASSITGGGYGYTF
>14|TRBV10-3|NA|TRBD2|TRBJ2-5
TGTGCCATCAGTGAGGGGACTACGTCGGAGACCCAGTACTTC
CAISEGTTSETQYF